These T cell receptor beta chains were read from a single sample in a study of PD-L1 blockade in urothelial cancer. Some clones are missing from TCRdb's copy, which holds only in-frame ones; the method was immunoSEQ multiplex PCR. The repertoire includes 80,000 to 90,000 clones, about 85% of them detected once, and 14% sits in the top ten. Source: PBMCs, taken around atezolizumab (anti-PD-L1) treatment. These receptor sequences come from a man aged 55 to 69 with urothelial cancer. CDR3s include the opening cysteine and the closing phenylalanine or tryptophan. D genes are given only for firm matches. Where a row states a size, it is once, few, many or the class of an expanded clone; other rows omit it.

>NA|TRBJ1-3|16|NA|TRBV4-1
CASSQESRGWGNTIYF
TGCGCCAGCAGCCAAGAGTCCAGGGGATGGGGTAACACCATATATTTT
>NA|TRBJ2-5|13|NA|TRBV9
CASNWAGEETQYF
TGTGCCAGCAACTGGGCAGGGGAGGAGACCCAGTACTTC
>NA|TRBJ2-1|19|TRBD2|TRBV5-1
CASSSLGSGGLPPRDEQFF
TGCGCCAGCAGCTCCCTTGGGAGCGGGGGGCTCCCCCCGAGGGATGAGCAGTTCTTC
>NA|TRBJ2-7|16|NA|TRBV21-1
CASSKVQDRTNYEQYF
TGTGCCAGCAGCAAAGTCCAGGACAGGACGAACTACGAGCAGTACTTC
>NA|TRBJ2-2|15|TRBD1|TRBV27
CASSFLGQGTGELFF
TGTGCCAGCAGTTTTTTGGGACAGGGCACCGGGGAGCTGTTTTTT
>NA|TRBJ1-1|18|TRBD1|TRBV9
CASSVVDAMDRAGTEAFF
TGTGCCAGCAGCGTAGTTGACGCAATGGACAGGGCGGGCACTGAAGCTTTCTTT
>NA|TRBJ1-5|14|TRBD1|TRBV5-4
CASSLQGAGQPQHF
TGTGCCAGCAGTCTACAGGGGGCTGGTCAGCCCCAGCATTTT
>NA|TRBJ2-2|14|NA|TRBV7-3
CASSPTGNRWELFF
TGTGCCAGCAGCCCTACAGGGAACCGCTGGGAGCTGTTTTTT
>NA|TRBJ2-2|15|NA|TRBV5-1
CASSFSGEDTGELFF
TGCGCCAGCAGCTTCTCGGGAGAGGACACCGGGGAGCTGTTTTTT
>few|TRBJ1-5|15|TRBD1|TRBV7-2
CASSLDSGGNQPQHF
TGTGCCAGCAGCTTAGATTCAGGGGGGAATCAGCCCCAGCATTTT
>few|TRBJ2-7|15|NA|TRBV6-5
CASSYAAFGTYEQYF
TGTGCCAGCAGTTACGCGGCCTTCGGTACCTACGAGCAGTACTTC
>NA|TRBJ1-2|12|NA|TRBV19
CASSNPFYGYTF
TGTGCCAGTAGTAATCCGTTCTATGGCTACACCTTC
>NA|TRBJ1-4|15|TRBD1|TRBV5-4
CASSSRGQDNEKLFF
TGTGCCAGCAGCTCAAGAGGACAGGATAATGAAAAACTGTTTTTT
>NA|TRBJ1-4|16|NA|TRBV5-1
CASSWGHSATNEKLFF
TGCGCCAGCAGCTGGGGACATTCCGCAACTAATGAAAAACTGTTTTTT
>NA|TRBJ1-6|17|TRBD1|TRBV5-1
CASSSTASDRGFSPLHF
TGCGCCAGCAGCTCGACCGCCTCGGACAGGGGGTTCTCACCCCTCCACTTT
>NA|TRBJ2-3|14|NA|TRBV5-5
CASSLRLAPDTQYF
TGTGCCAGCAGCTTGCGGCTAGCCCCCGATACGCAGTATTTT
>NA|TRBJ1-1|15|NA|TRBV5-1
CASSVARGVGTEAFF
TGCGCCAGCAGCGTGGCCCGGGGAGTGGGCACTGAAGCTTTCTTT
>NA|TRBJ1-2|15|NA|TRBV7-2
CASSSHRDYNYGYTF
TGTGCCAGCAGCTCCCACCGGGATTATAACTATGGCTACACCTTC
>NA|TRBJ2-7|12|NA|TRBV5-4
CASSFSSYEQYF
TGTGCCAGCAGCTTCAGCTCCTACGAGCAGTACTTC
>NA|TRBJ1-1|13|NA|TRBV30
CAWSHQENTEAFF
TGTGCCTGGAGTCATCAGGAGAACACTGAAGCTTTCTTT
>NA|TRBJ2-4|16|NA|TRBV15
CATSRGSTKSDNIQYF
TGTGCCACCAGCAGGGGATCGACTAAATCCGATAACATTCAGTACTTC
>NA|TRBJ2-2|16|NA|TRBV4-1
CASSQSTGANTGELFF
TGCGCCAGCAGCCAATCCACGGGGGCGAACACCGGGGAGCTGTTTTTT
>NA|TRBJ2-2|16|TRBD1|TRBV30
CAWTYRTGARTGELFF
TGTGCCTGGACCTATCGGACAGGGGCGAGGACCGGGGAGCTGTTTTTT
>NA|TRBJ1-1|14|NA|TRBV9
CASSVGSLRTEAFF
TGTGCCAGCAGCGTAGGGTCACTGCGCACTGAAGCTTTCTTT
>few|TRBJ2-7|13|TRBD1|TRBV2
CASTGGGFYEQYF
TGTGCCAGCACAGGGGGTGGTTTTTACGAGCAGTACTTC
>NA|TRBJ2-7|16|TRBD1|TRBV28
CASSLPGTGSSYEQYF
TGTGCCAGCAGCCTACCTGGGACAGGGAGCTCCTACGAGCAGTACTTC
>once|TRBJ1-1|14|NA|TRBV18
CASSAVGQNTEAFF
TGTGCCAGCTCCGCCGTCGGTCAGAACACTGAAGCTTTCTTT
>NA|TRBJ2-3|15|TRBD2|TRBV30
CAWSRLAGGADTQYF
TGTGCCTGGAGCCGACTAGCGGGAGGGGCAGATACGCAGTATTTT
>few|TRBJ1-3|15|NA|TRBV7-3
CASSPVPGGSNTIYF
TGTGCCAGCAGCCCGGTTCCGGGCGGGAGCAACACCATATATTTT
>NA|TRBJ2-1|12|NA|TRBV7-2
CASSGAHNEQFF
TGTGCCAGCAGTGGGGCGCACAATGAGCAGTTCTTC
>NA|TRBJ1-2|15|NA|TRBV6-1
CASSEQARSTYGYTF
TGTGCCAGCAGTGAACAAGCCCGGTCGACTTATGGCTACACCTTC
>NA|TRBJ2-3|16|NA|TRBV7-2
CASDPRLGGGTDTQYF
TGTGCCAGCGACCCGAGGTTGGGCGGGGGCACAGATACGCAGTATTTT
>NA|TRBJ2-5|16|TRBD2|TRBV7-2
CASSLALTSGQETQYF
TGTGCCAGCAGCTTAGCTTTGACTAGCGGGCAAGAGACCCAGTACTTC
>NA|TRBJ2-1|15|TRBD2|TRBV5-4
CASSWPGLASNEQFF
TGTGCCAGCAGCTGGCCGGGACTAGCATCCAATGAGCAGTTCTTC
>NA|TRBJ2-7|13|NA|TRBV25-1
CASSENRDYEQYF
TGTGCCAGCAGTGAAAACAGGGACTACGAGCAGTACTTC
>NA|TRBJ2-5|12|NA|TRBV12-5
CASVGRGETQYF
TGTGCTAGTGTAGGGAGAGGGGAGACCCAGTACTTC
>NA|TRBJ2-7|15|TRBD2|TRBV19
CASSIDGRASYEQYF
TGTGCCAGTAGTATAGACGGGAGGGCCTCCTACGAGCAGTACTTC
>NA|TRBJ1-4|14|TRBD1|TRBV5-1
CASSATGGREKLFF
TGCGCCAGCAGCGCGACAGGGGGCAGGGAAAAACTGTTTTTT
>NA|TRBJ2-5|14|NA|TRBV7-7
CASSSRTDQETQYF
TGTGCTAGCAGCTCAAGGACAGATCAAGAGACCCAGTACTTC
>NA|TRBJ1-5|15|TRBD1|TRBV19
CASRLGQGAAQPQHF
TGTGCCAGTAGACTGGGACAGGGGGCAGCTCAGCCCCAGCATTTT
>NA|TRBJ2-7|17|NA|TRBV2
CASSTPSEDRDLFGQYF
TGTGCCAGCAGCACACCCTCCGAGGACAGAGACCTTTTTGGGCAGTACTTC
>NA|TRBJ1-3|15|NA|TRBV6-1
CASTPSPSSGNTIYF
TGTGCCAGCACCCCAAGTCCCAGCTCTGGAAACACCATATATTTT
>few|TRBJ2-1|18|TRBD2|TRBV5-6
CASSLAVVGTSGRNEQFF
TGTGCCAGCAGCTTGGCGGTGGTCGGGACTAGCGGGAGGAATGAGCAGTTCTTC
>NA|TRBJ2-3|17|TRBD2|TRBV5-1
CASKWSSGRAGTDTQYF
TGCGCCAGCAAGTGGTCTAGCGGGAGGGCCGGGACAGATACGCAGTATTTT
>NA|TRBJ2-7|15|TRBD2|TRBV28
CASRLRLAGVLEQYF
TGTGCCAGCAGGTTAAGGCTAGCGGGAGTTTTGGAGCAGTACTTC
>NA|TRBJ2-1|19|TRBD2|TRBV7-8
CASSPRLAGGMGRSNEQFF
TGTGCCAGCAGCCCCCGACTTGCGGGGGGTATGGGGAGGAGCAATGAGCAGTTCTTC
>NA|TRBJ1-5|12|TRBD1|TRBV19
CASRQGYQPQHF
TGTGCCAGCAGACAGGGATACCAGCCCCAGCATTTT
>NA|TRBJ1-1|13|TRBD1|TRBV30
CAWAEQGISGAFF
TGTGCCTGGGCCGAACAGGGGATCTCTGGAGCTTTCTTT
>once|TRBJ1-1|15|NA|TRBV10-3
CAISELRGSNTEAFF
TGTGCCATCAGTGAGTTAAGGGGCTCGAACACTGAAGCTTTCTTT
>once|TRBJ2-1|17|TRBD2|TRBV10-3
CAISESVVRTSGNEQFF
TGTGCCATCAGTGAGTCTGTGGTCCGGACTAGCGGCAATGAGCAGTTCTTC
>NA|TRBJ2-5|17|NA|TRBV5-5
CASSLGAGTPRQETQYF
TGTGCCAGCAGCTTGGGGGCCGGGACTCCTAGACAAGAGACCCAGTACTTC
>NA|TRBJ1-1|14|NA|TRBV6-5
CASRTDTMNTEAFF
TGTGCCAGCAGAACCGACACCATGAACACTGAAGCTTTCTTT
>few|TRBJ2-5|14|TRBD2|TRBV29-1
CSSWTSGSGETQYF
TGCAGCTCTTGGACTAGCGGGAGTGGAGAGACCCAGTACTTC
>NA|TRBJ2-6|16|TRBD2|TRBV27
CASSLQTGGGANVLTF
TGTGCCAGCAGTTTGCAGACGGGAGGTGGGGCCAACGTCCTGACTTTC